This T cell receptor (beta chain) derives from a study of tumor-infiltrating lymphocytes in localized non-small cell lung cancer. The assay was immunoSEQ multiplex PCR, and TCRdb's table has in-frame clones only and misses some. The data contain about 12,000 clones, roughly 80% of them singletons. V lost 5 bases and J lost 7; bases outside the gene matches: 16. The CDR3 loop spans 18 amino acids. Germline CDR1 and CDR2: LGHNA and YSLEER. The origin of this receptor is a human donor with non-small cell lung cancer. The specimen was uninvolved lung tissue not adjacent to the tumor. The chain couples TRBV4-3 to TRBJ2-1; TRBD2 aligns across 11 bases. The CDR3 DNA is TGCGCCAGCAGCATAAAAGTCGGGACTAGCGGTCGGTATAATGAGCAGTTCTTC. This codes for CASSIKVGTSGRYNEQFF.